This T cell receptor (beta chain) is drawn from a study of T-cell reconstitution after alpha-beta-depleted transplantation in children. The TCRbeta library was prepared with unique molecular identifiers. Using its own MiXCR run on the PCR reads, TCRdb lists one record per CDR3 protein. The table lists 250,000 to 350,000 distinct CDR3 sequences, 23% of them singletons. The CDR3 consists of 14 residues. Germline V gives CDR1 MNHEY, CDR2 SMNVEV (reference sequence). The V and J ends lost 6 bases and 5 bases, in that order; junction bases with no gene match: 5. The sequence derives from a male patient aged 10 to 17 who had a stem cell transplant for acute lymphoblastic leukemia, so the T cells may come from the graft donor. Specimen: PBMCs, mostly from graft donor cells, collected 180 days after TCRalphabeta/CD19-depleted stem cell transplant. This chain joins TRBV27 and TRBJ2-5; 11 nucleotides align to TRBD1. The CDR3 DNA reads as TGTGCCAGCAGCTGGGACAGGGGGAAGGAGACCCAGTACTTC. Its protein product is CASSWDRGKETQYF.